What follows is one TCR beta chain and its context. PCR used 60 Vbeta primers and 13 Jbeta primers. Sequencing used immunoSEQ multiplex PCR; TCRdb keeps in-frame clones, though not all of them. The repertoire has fewer than 150,000 clones, 74% of them found once; the top ten carry approximately 6.4%. CDR3 length equals 16 residues. V was pared by 3 bases and J by 4 bases, with 17 bases between. The germline V gene has CDR1 SGHDT and CDR2 YYEEEE. The sample originates from a study of cytomegalovirus exposure and HLA in healthy donors. Material: PBMCs. V gene TRBV5-6 combines with J gene TRBJ2-1; the D is unclear. The clonotype was recovered from a woman aged 45-59 years in good health and CMV-seropositive. CDR3 in DNA: TGTGCCAGCAGCTGGAGTAACTATGTGGGTTACAATGAGCAGTTCTTC. This gives the protein CASSWSNYVGYNEQFF. Using reference TRBV5-6 and TRBJ2-1 for the parts outside the CDR3, the full variable domain is DAGVTQSPTHLIKTRGQQVTLRCSPKSGHDTVSWYQQALGQGPQFIFQYYEEEERQRGNFPDRFSGHQFPNYSSELNVNALLLGDSALYLCASSWSNYVGYNEQFFGPGTRLTVL.